The 16 T cell receptor beta chains reported below all come from one sample, sequenced in a study of Graves' ophthalmopathy and Graves' hyperthyroidism. RNA transcripts served as template for amplifying TCR beta CDR3 sequences. RT-PCR in the first round used HTBI primers; a second-round multiplex PCR followed. TCRdb independently ran MiXCR on the multiplex PCR reads; one entry per CDR3 protein. The table has more than 150,000 distinct CDR3 sequences, around two fifths seen once. Sequencing was done on a sample of peripheral blood. The source is a woman aged 40 to 50 with Graves' ophthalmopathy.

This clonotype was counted at least ten times. This chain uses TRBV28 with TRBJ1-6, with D tentatively TRBD1 (5 bases). The germline V gene encodes CDR1 MDHEN and CDR2 SYDVKM. V was trimmed by 3 bases and J by 12 bases, leaving 21 bases between them. The CDR3 is 16 residues long. CDR3 DNA: TGTGCCAGCAGTTTCGGTCTCCACAGGCCCGGGGGACCCCTCCACTTT. Its translation: CASSFGLHRPGGPLHF.

The CDR3 protein is CASSYSPGVGDEQYF. CDR3 nucleotide sequence: TGTGCCAGCAGTTACTCACCGGGAGTAGGCGACGAGCAGTACTTC. The gene calls are TRBV6-2 or TRBV6-3 and TRBJ2-7, with a weak D call TRBD2 (6 bases). This CDR3 is built from 15 residues. The V and J ends lost 0 bases and 5 bases respectively, with 14 bases between them. The germline gives CDR1 MNHEY, CDR2 SVGEGT.

This clonotype was found many times. The gene calls are TRBV11-2 and TRBJ2-5; TRBD1 agrees at 7 bases. Germline CDR1 SGHAT, CDR2 FQNNGV. The length of the CDR3 is 14 residues. Trimming at V came to 4 bases and at J to 1 base, leaving 3 bases not matched to a gene. The chain's CDR3 is CASSSGTVQETQYF. DNA for the CDR3: TGTGCCAGCAGCTCCGGGACAGTCCAAGAGACCCAGTACTTC.

In this sample, this clonotype turned up many times. This chain joins TRBV19 and TRBJ1-5; D not resolved. Trimming removed 6 bases at V and 5 bases at J, with 11 bases between. The germline V gene encodes CDR1 LNHDA and CDR2 SQIVND (reference sequence). The CDR3 runs 13 residues. The CDR3 coding sequence is TGTGCCAGTAGCTTAGTGAGGGATCAGCCCCAGCATTTT. Its translation: CASSLVRDQPQHF.

V and J are TRBV28 and TRBJ1-5, with no clear D. Germline V CDR1 and CDR2: MDHEN, SYDVKM. This CDR3 spans 14 amino acids. V was trimmed by 5 bases and J by 5 bases, leaving 13 bases between them. The CDR3 reads CASSRILGHQPQHF. The CDR3 nucleotides read TGTGCCAGCAGTAGGATTTTGGGTCATCAGCCCCAGCATTTT. Filled out from reference TRBV28 and TRBJ1-5, the complete variable domain reads DVKVTQSSRYLVKRTGEKVFLECVQDMDHENMFWYRQDPGLGLRLIYFSYDVKMKEKGDIPEGYSVSREKKERFSLILESASTNQTSMYLCASSRILGHQPQHFGDGTRLSIL.

This clonotype was seen many times. Germline and junction disagree at one end, which may indicate a read error. The V and J genes are TRBV5-6 and TRBJ2-5, with 7 nucleotides matching TRBD1. The length of the CDR3 is 14 residues. The germline V gene has CDR1 SGHDT and CDR2 YYEEEE. The CDR3 region has the DNA TGTGCCAGCAGCTGGACAGGTGGAGCGGAGACCCGGTACTTC. It translates to CASSWTGGAETRYF.

This clonotype came up many times. The chain has TRBV12-3 or TRBV12-4 and TRBJ2-5; D gene ambiguous. The germline V and J ends were trimmed by 6 bases and 2 bases, with 7 bases remaining between them. This CDR3 is built from 12 residues. The CDR3 spells CASSPLQETQYF. In DNA form, the CDR3 reads TGTGCCAGCAGCCCATTACAAGAGACCCAGTACTTC.

The chain joins TRBV2 to TRBJ2-7; D gene unclear. Trimming stripped 2 bases from V and 3 bases from J, with 8 bases between. Germline CDR1 and CDR2: SNHLY and FYNNEI. The CDR3 loop spans 13 amino acids. The CDR3 DNA sequence: TGTGCCAGCAGTGAATTCCCCGTCTACGAGCAGTACTTC. This translates into CASSEFPVYEQYF.

This clonotype was observed many times. This chain joins TRBV28 and TRBJ1-2; D is perhaps TRBD1 (5 bases). V lost 5 bases to trimming and J lost 3 bases, with 10 bases between them. The CDR3 covers 13 residues. Germline lookup yields CDR1 MDHEN and CDR2 SYDVKM. CDR3 residues: CASSLWGDYGYTF. Written as DNA, the CDR3 is TGTGCCAGCAGTCTCTGGGGGGACTATGGCTACACCTTC.

This clonotype was counted many times. The V and J genes are TRBV25-1 and TRBJ2-7; a possible D gene is TRBD1 (6 bases). CDR1 and CDR2 (germline): MGHDK, SYGVNS. Trimming left V 6 bases short and J 3 bases short, with 15 bases between. This CDR3 spans 14 amino acids. The CDR3 DNA follows: TGTGCCAGCAGCCAGACAGGAAACGACTACGAGCAGTACTTC. Translated, it gives CASSQTGNDYEQYF.

CDR3 DNA sequence: TGTGCCTGGAGTGTATCCGCGACAGTTAACACTGAAGCTTTCTTT. Residues: CAWSVSATVNTEAFF. The chain carries TRBV30 and TRBJ1-1; possibly TRBD1 for D (5 bases). This CDR3 spans 15 amino acids. Trimming took 0 bases from V and 2 from J, leaving 13 bases between them. Germline V gene sequence: CDR1 GTSNPN, CDR2 SVGIG (reference sequence). Full variable domain (rest looked up from reference TRBV30 and TRBJ1-1): SQTIHQWPATLVQPVGSPLSLECTVEGTSNPNLYWYRQAAGRGLQLLFYSVGIGQISSEVPQNLSASRPQDRQFILSSKKLLLSDSGFYLCAWSVSATVNTEAFFGQGTRLTVV.

This chain connects TRBV12-3 or TRBV12-4 to TRBJ2-2; D gene unclear. This CDR3 comprises 13 residues. V dropped 5 bases and J dropped 8 bases, with 12 bases sitting between them. The CDR3 nucleotides are TGTGCCAGCAGTCTAAAACCTGGGGGGGAGCTGTTTTTT. Protein product: CASSLKPGGELFF.

This clonotype was seen repeatedly, ten times or more. The chain carries TRBV6-2 or TRBV6-3 and TRBJ1-1; unclear D gene. V was pared by 6 bases and J by 4 bases, with 6 bases between. The CDR3 has 11 residues. Germline V gene lookup returns CDR1 MNHEY and CDR2 SVGEGT. The CDR3 bases are TGTGCCAGCAGCCGTAGCACTGAAGCTTTCTTT. Translation: CASSRSTEAFF.

The gene calls are TRBV4-2 and TRBJ2-7; 12 nucleotides agree with TRBD2. This CDR3 has 10 amino acids. Per germline, CDR1 LGHNA and CDR2 YNFKEQ. The CDR3 nucleotides are TGTGCCAGCAGCCAGGGACTAGCGGGCGTG. Protein: CASSQGLAGV.

The genes are TRBV28 and TRBJ1-2; weak D call: TRBD1 (5 bases). The germline V and J ends were trimmed by 7 bases and 1 base, with 13 bases remaining between them. The CDR3 loop spans 14 amino acids. Germline CDR1 is MDHEN and CDR2 is SYDVKM. The CDR3, as DNA: TGTGCCAGCAATACGGGGGGGATTAACTATGGCTACACCTTC. Amino acid sequence: CASNTGGINYGYTF.

This clonotype was found many times. The chain employs TRBV5-1 and TRBJ2-2; D is possibly TRBD1 (6 bases). This CDR3 comprises 16 residues. The V end lost 4 bases, the J end lost 4 bases, and 17 bases lay between the germline ends. From germline, CDR1 is SGHRS and CDR2 YFSETQ. The CDR3 is CASSGRTVVGTGELFF. For the CDR3, the DNA is TGCGCCAGCAGCGGAAGGACAGTCGTCGGCACCGGGGAGCTGTTTTTT.